Each of the 10 T cell receptor beta chains below was sequenced from the same sample in a study of blood T cell repertoires in COVID-19. Sequencing used immunoSEQ multiplex PCR; TCRdb keeps in-frame clones, though not all of them. This sample has under 25,000 clones, with roughly 80% found just once. The specimen was peripheral blood. These receptors were collected from a woman of 80 years or more with acute or convalescent COVID-19.

The V and J genes are TRBV14 and TRBJ1-3; D call uncertain. Germline CDR1 is SGHDN and CDR2 is FVKESK. Trimming took 1 base from V and 0 from J, leaving 7 bases between them. The CDR3 contains 15 residues. CDR3 protein: CASSQAGTSGNTIYF. The CDR3 DNA is TGTGCCAGCAGCCAAGCAGGAACCTCTGGAAACACCATATATTTT.

This clone was detected once. This chain joins TRBV24-1 and TRBJ2-1; D remains unclear. Germline V gives CDR1 KGHDR, CDR2 SFDVKD. CDR3 length: 14 amino acids. The V gene lost 5 bases and the J gene lost 8 bases, with 15 bases spanning the gap. CDR3 residues: CATSGESWSDEQFF. For the CDR3, the DNA is TGTGCCACCAGTGGTGAGTCCTGGTCGGATGAGCAGTTCTTC.

CDR3 sequence reads: CASSESGTNEKLFF. In DNA form, the CDR3 reads TGTGCCAGCAGTGAATCCGGTACTAATGAAAAACTGTTTTTT. The rearrangement uses TRBV25-1 and TRBJ1-4; D gene ambiguous. The CDR3 extends over 14 amino acids. CDR1 and CDR2 from the germline V gene are MGHDK and SYGVNS. The V and J ends lost 1 base and 2 bases respectively, with 5 bases between them.

This clone has just a few counts. The chain employs TRBV24-1 and TRBJ1-2; 9 bases are a match to TRBD1. In germline, CDR1 is KGHDR, CDR2 SFDVKD. The CDR3 sequence is 16 residues long. The V and J ends lost 1 base and 4 bases, in that order; junction bases with no gene match: 6. This chain's CDR3 is CATSDFEDRGTYGYTF. CDR3 DNA sequence: TGTGCCACCAGTGATTTCGAGGACAGGGGTACCTATGGCTACACCTTC.

This clone came up once. The V gene is TRBV7-9, the J gene TRBJ1-1, with 9 bases fitting TRBD1. Germline values: CDR1 SEHNR, CDR2 FQNEAQ (reference sequence). The CDR3 has 15 residues. With V trimmed by 5 bases and J by 8 bases, 12 bases remained unmatched. CDR3 nucleotide sequence: TGTGCCAGCAGCCCGACCGGGACAGGGAGTGTGGAAGCTTTCTTT. It yields the protein CASSPTGTGSVEAFF.

The chain recombines TRBV2 with TRBJ1-2; no firm D call. CDR1 is SNHLY, CDR2 FYNNEI, per germline. The CDR3 extends over 11 amino acids. Trimming stripped 8 bases from V and 6 bases from J, with 10 bases between. Written as DNA, the CDR3 is TGTGCCAGCCAGGCACTTAATGGCTACACCTTC. As protein: CASQALNGYTF.

CDR3 protein: CASGTSGSETQYF. The CDR3 DNA reads as TGCGCCAGCGGGACTAGCGGGAGTGAGACCCAGTACTTC. The chain is built from TRBV10-2 and TRBJ2-5; 14 bases agree with TRBD2. CDR1 and CDR2 from the germline V gene are WSHSY and SAAADI. V trimming: 8 bases; J trimming: 5 bases; junction bases outside the gene matches: 1. CDR3 length: 13 amino acids.

This chain uses TRBV18 with TRBJ2-1; 7 bases line up with TRBD1. Germline V gene sequence: CDR1 KGHSH, CDR2 LQKENI. V trimming: 6 bases; J trimming: 8 bases; junction bases outside the gene matches: 4. CDR3 length equals 12 residues. The CDR3 sequence is CASSRTGDEQFF. The CDR3 nucleotides are TGTGCCAGCTCGCGTACAGGGGATGAGCAGTTCTTC.

V and J are TRBV3-1 (or the pseudogene TRBV3-2) and TRBJ1-6, with a possible D match to TRBD1 (5 bases). The CDR3 has 16 amino acids. V lost 6 bases and J lost 5, with 17 bases in between. Germline V gene sequence: CDR1 LGHDT, CDR2 YNNKEL (reference sequence). The CDR3 DNA follows: TGTGCCAGCAGTCGACGGGGGGAAATCGATAATTCACCCCTCCACTTT. Its translation is CASSRRGEIDNSPLHF.

The chain couples TRBV29-1 to TRBJ2-1; TRBD2 might be the D (6 bases). The CDR3 runs to 13 residues. Germline assignment: CDR1 SQVTM and CDR2 ANQGSEA. In DNA, the CDR3 is TGCACCGTCCCGGGGCGGGAAGACAATGAGCAGTTCTTC. It encodes CTVPGREDNEQFF.